The rows below give T cell receptor beta chains drawn from one sample of a study of blood T cell repertoires in COVID-19. Sequencing was performed with immunoSEQ multiplex PCR; in TCRdb, only in-frame clones are kept and a portion is missing. The table shows approximately 210,000 clones, with about 84% occurring only once. The sequenced sample was peripheral blood. The origin of the receptors is a woman of 80 years or more with COVID-19, enrolled during active disease. Each CDR3 is given with its conserved first and last residue. Each record gives: clone size, V gene, D gene, J gene, CDR3 protein, CDR3 DNA. A D gene is named only where the DNA matches it firmly. Size tells how often a clone was seen (once, few, many) or the class of an expanded clone, and some rows leave it out.

>.|TRBV12-3/TRBV12-4|TRBD1|TRBJ2-7
CASGTGGSYEQYF
TGTGCCAGCGGGACAGGGGGCTCCTACGAGCAGTACTTC
>.|TRBV6-1|TRBD1|TRBJ1-2
CASSERDRGDRGYTF
TGTGCCAGCAGTGAGAGGGACAGGGGAGATCGTGGCTACACCTTC
>.|TRBV4-2|TRBD1|TRBJ2-4
CASSQRASGQDQYF
TGTGCCAGCAGCCAAAGGGCCTCGGGACAGGATCAGTACTTC
>.|TRBV3-1/TRBV3-2|.|TRBJ2-3
CASSQGRRGGGPQYF
TGTGCCAGCAGCCAAGGACGGAGGGGGGGCGGTCCGCAGTATTTT
>once|TRBV7-2|.|TRBJ1-1
CASSRTEAFF
TGTGCCAGCAGCCGTACTGAAGCTTTCTTT
>.|TRBV19|.|TRBJ1-6
CASRGSSYNSPLHF
TGTGCCAGTAGAGGGAGTTCCTATAATTCACCCCTCCACTTT
>.|TRBV29-1|TRBD2|TRBJ2-7
CSVGAGTSRYEQYF
TGCAGCGTTGGCGCCGGGACTAGCCGCTACGAGCAGTACTTC
>.|TRBV4-1|.|TRBJ2-3
CASSQVDYSTDTQYF
TGCGCCAGCAGCCAAGTCGACTACAGCACAGATACGCAGTATTTT
>.|TRBV19|.|TRBJ1-1
CASKTGEKTEAFF
TGTGCCAGTAAAACCGGGGAGAAGACTGAAGCTTTCTTT
>.|TRBV27|.|TRBJ1-2
CASSSRTEGRFNYGYTF
TGTGCCAGCAGTTCGAGGACAGAGGGACGTTTTAACTATGGCTACACCTTC
>.|TRBV5-4|.|TRBJ1-2
CASSLEGVYGYTF
TGTGCCAGCAGCCTGGAGGGGGTCTATGGCTACACCTTC
>.|TRBV18|.|TRBJ2-2
CASSHDKPGELFF
TGTGCCAGCTCACATGACAAGCCCGGGGAGCTGTTTTTT
>.|TRBV3-1/TRBV3-2|.|TRBJ2-2
CASSQVVNTGELFF
TGTGCCAGCAGCCAAGTCGTGAACACCGGGGAGCTGTTTTTT
>.|TRBV6-5|.|TRBJ2-3
CASSPWGGTDTQYF
TGTGCCAGCAGTCCATGGGGGGGCACAGATACGCAGTATTTT
>.|TRBV9|TRBD1|TRBJ1-2
CASSSASGGADYGYTF
TGTGCCAGCAGCTCCGCCTCAGGGGGCGCGGACTATGGCTACACCTTC
>.|TRBV28|TRBD1|TRBJ1-5
CASSPQGAYQPQHF
TGTGCCAGCAGTCCCCAGGGGGCGTATCAGCCCCAGCATTTT
>few|TRBV6-1|TRBD1|TRBJ1-6
CASSVTPGTGPSPLHF
TGTGCCAGCAGTGTCACGCCCGGGACAGGGCCTTCACCCCTCCACTTT
>.|TRBV28|TRBD1|TRBJ1-6
CASSQTGTGDSPLHF
TGTGCCAGCAGTCAAACCGGGACAGGGGATTCACCCCTCCACTTT
>.|TRBV18|.|TRBJ1-6
CASSPSGRDSPLHF
TGTGCCAGCTCACCGAGTGGGCGGGATTCACCCCTCCACTTT